The rows below give T cell receptor beta chains drawn from one sample of a study of blood T cell repertoires in COVID-19. TCRdb's copy holds only in-frame clones and misses some; the assay was immunoSEQ multiplex PCR. The table lists roughly 120,000 clones, around 86% of them singletons. Sequencing was performed on peripheral blood. These receptor sequences come from a human donor in a cohort sampled during active COVID-19. The CDR3 runs from the conserved cysteine through the conserved F or W. Fields, in order: clone size, J gene, D gene, V gene, CDR3 DNA, CDR3 protein. D genes are given only for firm matches. A clone size is listed for some rows: how often the clone was seen (once, few, many), or a class if it is expanded.

NA TRBJ1-1 NA TRBV25-1 TGTGCCAGCAGGGAGGTAGGGGGAAACACTGAAGCTTTCTTT CASREVGGNTEAFF
NA TRBJ1-2 TRBD1 TRBV2 TGTGCCGTCCAGACAGGGTTCGGTTATGGCTACACCTTC CAVQTGFGYGYTF
NA TRBJ2-5 TRBD2 TRBV2 TGTGCCAGCAGGGGGGGAGGGAGACAGAGACGAAAGACCCAGTACTTC CASRGGGRQRRKTQYF
NA TRBJ2-3 TRBD2 TRBV9 TGTGCCAGCAGCCTGGGACTAGCGGTATACACAGATACGCAGTATTTT CASSLGLAVYTDTQYF
few TRBJ1-5 TRBD1 TRBV18 TGTGCCAGCTCTCCGATTAGGGGACAGGGAGTGAATCAGCCCCAGCATTTT CASSPIRGQGVNQPQHF
once TRBJ2-3 TRBD2 TRBV5-1 TGCGCCAGCAGACTAGCGGCGACAGATACGCAGTATTTT CASRLAATDTQYF
once TRBJ2-7 TRBD2 TRBV4-2 TGTGCCAGCAGCCAAGTAGCGGGGGAGACCTACGAGCAGTACTTC CASSQVAGETYEQYF
NA TRBJ1-4 NA TRBV30 TGTGCCTGGAAGAGGGTAGGGAATGAAAAACTGTTTTTT CAWKRVGNEKLFF
NA TRBJ2-3 TRBD2 TRBV7-8 TGTGCCAGCAGCGAGCGGGAGGGCACAGATACGCAGTATTTT CASSEREGTDTQYF
NA TRBJ2-1 NA TRBV18 TGTGCCAGCTCACCACGCACGGTAAAACTTTACAATGAGCAGTTCTTC CASSPRTVKLYNEQFF
NA TRBJ1-1 TRBD1 TRBV3-1/TRBV3-2 TGTGCCAGCAGCCATATCGGACAGGGCGAAGCTTTCTTT CASSHIGQGEAFF
NA TRBJ2-7 NA TRBV28 TGTGCCAGCAGTTTGGGGGGATGGGACGAGCAGTACTTC CASSLGGWDEQYF
NA TRBJ2-1 NA TRBV18 TGTGCCAGCTCACCACCGAAACGACAGTCCTCCTACAATGAGCAGTTCTTC CASSPPKRQSSYNEQFF
NA TRBJ2-2 TRBD1 TRBV19 TGTGCCAGCATCCGGGACAGAGCGAACACCGGGGAGCTGTTTTTT CASIRDRANTGELFF
NA TRBJ2-1 NA TRBV5-1 TGCGCCAGCAGCTTACGGGACTCTCGGAGTGACGATGAGCAGTTCTTC CASSLRDSRSDDEQFF
NA TRBJ1-2 TRBD1 TRBV6-5 TGTGCCAGCACCCGCTCCGGGACAGCTAACTATGGCTACACCTTC CASTRSGTANYGYTF
few TRBJ1-5 NA TRBV21-1 TGTGCCAGCAGCAAAAATTTCATCTACAATCAGCCCCAGCATTTT CASSKNFIYNQPQHF
NA TRBJ2-7 TRBD1 TRBV9 TGTGCCAGCAGCTCAAGATTACAGGGGCCCGAGCAGTACTTC CASSSRLQGPEQYF
NA TRBJ2-5 TRBD2 TRBV10-3 TGTGCCATCAGTGAGGGTTGGACTAGCGGGAAAGAGACCCAGTACTTC CAISEGWTSGKETQYF